The 7 T cell receptor beta chains listed next were all sequenced from one sample in a study of OX40 agonist ivuxolimab in advanced cancers. Profiled with immunoSEQ multiplex PCR; TCRdb holds only in-frame clones, not every one. The sample shows about 83,000 clones, approximately 79% of them seen only once. Sequenced here: CD4+ or CD8+ T cells sorted from blood, sampled in a trial of the OX40 agonist ivuxolimab. The receptors derive from an adult with an advanced solid tumor such as melanoma, head and neck, liver or kidney cancer.

V is TRBV7-6 and J is TRBJ2-7; TRBD2 matches 14 bases. The CDR3 spans 17 residues. In germline, CDR1 is SGHVS, CDR2 FNYEAQ. V was clipped by 5 bases and J by 1 base; unmatched bases: 7. The CDR3 spells CASSMGLAGVQSYEQYF. The DNA for the CDR3 is TGTGCCAGCAGCATGGGACTAGCGGGGGTCCAATCCTACGAGCAGTACTTC.

This clone was picked up one time. In DNA, the CDR3 is TGTGCCAGCAGTTACCGCCGGGGCGGGCATGAAGCTTTCTTT. It is translated as CASSYRRGGHEAFF. This chain joins TRBV6-6 and TRBJ1-1, with a weak D call TRBD1 (5 bases). V lost 2 bases and J lost 7, with 14 bases in between. The CDR3 consists of 14 residues. Germline assignment: CDR1 MNHNY and CDR2 SVGAGI (reference sequence).

The V and J genes are TRBV9 and TRBJ2-1; either TRBD1 or TRBD2 may fit D (5 bases each). This CDR3 has 15 amino acids. Germline loops: CDR1 SGDLS, CDR2 YYNGEE. The V gene lost 4 bases and the J gene lost 3 bases, with 14 bases spanning the gap. CDR3 DNA sequence: TGTGCCAGCAGCCCGGCAGGGAGATACTACAATGAGCAGTTCTTC. Translating it yields CASSPAGRYYNEQFF.

This chain connects TRBV10-3 to TRBJ1-2; D is ambiguous. CDR1 and CDR2 (germline): ENHRY, SYGVKD. The CDR3 spans 13 residues. V dropped 2 bases and J dropped 3 bases, with 7 bases sitting between them. The chain's CDR3 is CAISEEAHYGYTF. The CDR3 coding sequence is TGTGCCATCAGTGAGGAGGCCCACTATGGCTACACCTTC.

J is TRBJ2-7 and V is TRBV28; perhaps D is TRBD1 or TRBD2 (5 bases each). V was clipped by 2 bases and J by 9 bases, with 17 bases between them. CDR1 is MDHEN, CDR2 SYDVKM, per germline. The CDR3 has 14 residues. This chain's CDR3 is CASSLIPGPSRQYF. DNA for the CDR3: TGTGCCAGCAGTTTAATTCCGGGACCCTCTCGGCAGTACTTC.

V and J are TRBV28 and TRBJ1-5; D not certain. Germline V lookup: CDR1 MDHEN, CDR2 SYDVKM. This CDR3 is built from 18 residues. Trimming removed 5 bases at V and 5 bases at J, with 25 bases between. The CDR3 region has the DNA TGTGCCAGCAGTCCCCTCCCACGGAGGGCAGCTTCCTATCAGCCCCAGCATTTT. Protein: CASSPLPRRAASYQPQHF.

The chain has TRBV19 and TRBJ1-3; 7 bases match TRBD1. The CDR3 spans 13 residues. Germline V gives CDR1 LNHDA, CDR2 SQIVND (reference sequence). Losses at the gene ends were 8 bases for V and 4 bases for J; bases not matched to a gene: 5. DNA of the CDR3: TGTGCCAGTCCACCGGACAGGGGAAACACCATATATTTT. Its translation is CASPPDRGNTIYF.